One and the same sample provided the 27 T cell receptor beta chains below, sequenced in a study of T cell responses to AZD1222 COVID-19 vaccine. TCRdb's copy holds only in-frame clones and misses some; the assay was immunoSEQ multiplex PCR. The data show approximately 200,000 clones, 90% to 95% seen once. The sample in question was peripheral blood, obtained 28 days after the second AZD1222 dose. The receptors stem from an adult who received the AZD1222 COVID-19 vaccine.

The chain uses TRBV30 and TRBJ2-7, with a weak D call TRBD1 (5 bases). V dropped 0 bases and J dropped 5 bases, with 11 bases sitting between them. Per the germline V gene, CDR1 is GTSNPN and CDR2 is SVGIG (reference sequence). The CDR3 is 13 residues long. CDR3 DNA: TGTGCCTGGAGTGTACGACAGTTTGACGAGCAGTACTTC. This codes for CAWSVRQFDEQYF.

The rearrangement joins TRBV10-1 to TRBJ2-2; no firm D call. This CDR3 has 15 residues. The V and J ends lost 3 bases and 0 bases respectively, with 8 bases between them. Germline CDR1 and CDR2: WNHNN and SYGVQD (reference sequence). CDR3 sequence reads: CASSDSHSNTGELFF. The CDR3 nucleotides read TGCGCCAGCAGTGATAGCCATTCGAACACCGGGGAGCTGTTTTTT.

This rearrangement joins TRBV2 to TRBJ2-2; 9 bases agree with TRBD2. The J segment lost 0 bases and the V segment lost 3 bases, leaving 5 bases of the junction unmatched. The CDR3 is 17 amino acids. Germline V gene lookup returns CDR1 SNHLY and CDR2 FYNNEI. The CDR3 spells CASSDRAGGPNTGELFF. The DNA for the CDR3 is TGTGCCAGCAGTGACAGGGCGGGAGGGCCGAACACCGGGGAGCTGTTTTTT.

The chain is built from TRBV7-2 and TRBJ2-2; the match to TRBD1 covers 7 bases. The CDR3 consists of 16 residues. Germline V CDR1 and CDR2: SGHTA, FQGNSA. V lost 2 bases and J lost 6; bases outside the gene matches: 9. The CDR3 region is CASSLPRTGHPGELFF. The CDR3, as DNA: TGTGCCAGCAGCTTACCCCGGACAGGACACCCCGGGGAGCTGTTTTTT.

The chain has TRBV30 and TRBJ2-5; 8 bases match TRBD2. The CDR3 has 14 amino acids. Unmatched junction bases numbered 2, after V lost 2 bases and J lost 0 bases. Per the germline V gene, CDR1 is GTSNPN and CDR2 is SVGIG (reference sequence). The CDR3 DNA is TGTGCCTGGAGTCTCGGGGGGGACCAAGAGACCCAGTACTTC. It is translated as CAWSLGGDQETQYF.

The gene calls are TRBV29-1 and TRBJ1-2, with a tentative D call TRBD1 (6 bases). The CDR3 covers 15 residues. V was pared by 4 bases and J by 3 bases, with 18 bases between. Germline CDR1 and CDR2: SQVTM and ANQGSEA. This chain's CDR3 is CSVGVSGEEDYGYTF. CDR3 DNA: TGCAGCGTTGGGGTCTCAGGGGAGGAGGACTATGGCTACACCTTC.

The chain links TRBV30 to TRBJ1-5; 8 positions agree with TRBD1. Germline trimming cut 3 bases from V and 6 bases from J; bases unmatched to any gene: 4. The CDR3 extends over 13 amino acids. CDR1 is GTSNPN and CDR2 is SVGIG in the germline V gene (reference sequence). The CDR3 here is CAWSLQGGQPQHF. DNA for the CDR3: TGTGCCTGGAGCTTACAGGGGGGTCAGCCCCAGCATTTT.

The chain is built from TRBV30 and TRBJ2-7; 7 bases line up with TRBD2. This CDR3 comprises 13 residues. V lost 7 bases, J lost 2 bases, and 8 bases stayed unmatched. The germline V gene encodes CDR1 GTSNPN and CDR2 SVGIG (reference sequence). The CDR3 loop is CASSESGTYEQYF. CDR3 bases: TGTGCCTCGTCGGAAAGCGGGACCTACGAGCAGTACTTC.

The J gene is TRBJ1-2, the V gene TRBV19; TRBD1 matches at 11 bases. Germline assignment: CDR1 LNHDA and CDR2 SQIVND (reference sequence). V was pared by 5 bases and J by 8 bases, with 10 bases of the junction left unmatched. This CDR3 region has 15 residues. CDR3 amino acids: CASSVWTGGADGYTF. In DNA, the CDR3 is TGTGCCAGTAGTGTCTGGACAGGGGGCGCGGACGGCTACACCTTC.

The chain has TRBV27 and TRBJ2-7; the match to TRBD2 covers 12 bases. CDR1 MNHEY and CDR2 SMNVEV come from the germline V gene (reference sequence). V lost 1 base, J lost 7 bases, and 17 bases stayed unmatched. The length of the CDR3 is 19 residues. CDR3 bases: TGTGCCAGCAGTTTATACGGTTTGGAACTAGCGGGAGGAGGGAGGGAGCAGTACTTC. It codes for CASSLYGLELAGGGREQYF.

This clone was detected only once. The chain recombines TRBV28 with TRBJ2-7; D possibly corresponds to TRBD1 (6 bases). Germline loops: CDR1 MDHEN, CDR2 SYDVKM. This CDR3 is 15 amino acids long. V lost 0 bases, J lost 4 bases, and 13 bases lay in between. CDR3 loop: CASSLWQTGQYEQYF. The CDR3 coding sequence is TGTGCCAGCAGTTTATGGCAAACCGGACAGTACGAGCAGTACTTC.

This rearrangement joins TRBV11-2 to TRBJ2-7, with D maybe TRBD1 (5 bases). V lost 4 bases, J lost 5 bases, and 12 bases lay in between. Germline V CDR1 and CDR2: SGHAT, FQNNGV. The CDR3 spans 13 residues. CDR3 bases: TGTGCCAGCAGCTCATCAGGGCTACACGAGCAGTACTTC. It codes for CASSSSGLHEQYF.

The chain combines TRBV3-1 (or the pseudogene TRBV3-2) with TRBJ1-2; TRBD1 is a possible D gene (6 bases). Germline V gene lookup returns CDR1 LGHDT and CDR2 YNNKEL (reference sequence). The CDR3 is made up of 15 amino acids. V was shortened by 4 bases and J by 3 bases, with 15 bases between the two germline ends. The CDR3 region is CASSLSRGQHYGYTF. DNA for the CDR3: TGTGCCAGCAGCCTGTCACGGGGGCAGCACTATGGCTACACCTTC.

This rearrangement joins TRBV7-2 to TRBJ2-7; the D is unclear. The CDR3 is 14 amino acids. Germline V gene data show CDR1 as SGHTA and CDR2 as FQGNSA. V was trimmed by 0 bases and J by 2 bases, leaving 8 bases between them. CDR3 sequence (DNA): TGTGCCAGCAGCTTAGCGCGGATCGCCTACGAGCAGTACTTC. Its translation is CASSLARIAYEQYF.

The chain recombines TRBV3-1 (or the pseudogene TRBV3-2) with TRBJ2-3; D unclear. The CDR3 runs 15 residues. The ends were cut back, 3 bases at V and 6 bases at J, with 16 bases in the middle. Looked up from germline, CDR1 is LGHDT and CDR2 is YNNKEL (reference sequence). CDR3 amino acids: CASSQSAGVADTQYF. CDR3 sequence (DNA): TGTGCCAGCAGCCAGTCGGCTGGGGTGGCCGATACGCAGTATTTT.

This clone was observed once. The DNA for the CDR3 is TGTGCCAGCAGTGAGCGCTTTTCTAGCGGGAGGGGCAATGAGCAGTTCTTC. It yields the protein CASSERFSSGRGNEQFF. The V gene is TRBV2, the J gene TRBJ2-1; 12 positions agree with TRBD2. Germline V gene sequence: CDR1 SNHLY, CDR2 FYNNEI. The CDR3 covers 17 residues. With V trimmed by 3 bases and J by 6 bases, 9 bases remained unmatched.

The chain employs TRBV28 and TRBJ2-7, with D hard to call. This CDR3 contains 15 residues. CDR1 and CDR2 from the germline V gene are MDHEN and SYDVKM. V was clipped by 3 bases and J by 4 bases, with 16 bases between them. This CDR3 is CASSFRKIVGYEQYF. In DNA, the CDR3 is TGTGCCAGCAGTTTCCGAAAGATAGTAGGTTACGAGCAGTACTTC. The whole variable domain, filled in from reference TRBV28 and TRBJ2-7, reads DVKVTQSSRYLVKRTGEKVFLECVQDMDHENMFWYRQDPGLGLRLIYFSYDVKMKEKGDIPEGYSVSREKKERFSLILESASTNQTSMYLCASSFRKIVGYEQYFGPGTRLTVT.

The gene calls are TRBV5-1 and TRBJ1-2; possibly TRBD1 for D (5 bases). V lost 1 base to trimming and J lost 0 bases, with 16 bases between them. From germline, CDR1 is SGHRS and CDR2 YFSETQ. This CDR3 contains 17 residues. In nucleotides, the CDR3 is TGCGCCAGCAGCTTGAGAGCGGGACCCCGAACTAACTATGGCTACACCTTC. Its protein is CASSLRAGPRTNYGYTF.

The chain couples TRBV7-2 to TRBJ2-7, with 16 bases that match TRBD2. Germline V CDR1 and CDR2: SGHTA, FQGNSA. The CDR3 extends over 18 amino acids. Trimming removed 1 base from V and 6 bases from J; junction bases left unmatched: 9. The CDR3 DNA reads as TGTGCCAGCAGCTTAGTAGCCGCCGGGACTAGCGGGAGGGGCGAGCAGTACTTC. Its protein product is CASSLVAAGTSGRGEQYF.

The rearrangement joins TRBV28 to TRBJ2-7, with D perhaps TRBD1 or TRBD2 (5 bases each). V shed 6 bases and J shed 1 base, with 13 bases lying between them. The CDR3 is made up of 14 amino acids. The germline CDR1 and CDR2 sequences are MDHEN and SYDVKM. As DNA, the CDR3 is TGTGCCAGCAGCCCCCGGGGACCTTCCTACGAGCAGTACTTC. Its translation: CASSPRGPSYEQYF.

The rearrangement links TRBV5-4 to TRBJ2-5; TRBD2 aligns across 10 bases. There are 15 residues in the CDR3. J lost 1 base, V lost 4 bases, and 4 bases had no gene match. The germline gives CDR1 SGHNT, CDR2 YYREEE (reference sequence). Here the CDR3 reads CASSARLAGQETQYF. In DNA, the CDR3 is TGTGCCAGCAGCGCCCGACTAGCGGGCCAAGAGACCCAGTACTTC.

Written as DNA, the CDR3 is TGTGCCAGCAGCTTGGTTGTCCTAGCGGGATCCACCTACAATGAGCAGTTCTTC. Its translation is CASSLVVLAGSTYNEQFF. This sequence joins TRBV5-4 and TRBJ2-1, with TRBD2 identical over 9 bases. Losses at the gene ends were 0 bases for V and 2 bases for J; bases not matched to a gene: 9. This CDR3 has 18 amino acids. Germline V gene data show CDR1 as SGHNT and CDR2 as YYREEE (reference sequence).

The chain uses TRBV29-1 and TRBJ2-1; D possibly corresponds to TRBD2 (6 bases). Germline CDR1 reads SQVTM; CDR2 reads ANQGSEA. The CDR3 consists of 14 residues. The CDR3 protein is CTGNGGKRVDEQFF. As DNA, the CDR3 is TGCACCGGGAACGGCGGGAAGAGAGTCGATGAGCAGTTCTTC.

This clone has a handful of counts. This chain uses TRBV20-1 with TRBJ2-1; D may match TRBD1 or TRBD2 (6 bases each). Germline assignment: CDR1 DFQATT and CDR2 SNEGSKA (reference sequence). This CDR3 contains 15 residues. V shed 3 bases and J shed 3 bases, with 15 bases lying between them. CDR3 sequence: CSASIRGARYNEQFF. In nucleotides, the CDR3 is TGCAGTGCTAGTATTAGGGGGGCCCGCTACAATGAGCAGTTCTTC.

The CDR3 region is CASSVGIGGWGEQFF. The CDR3 DNA reads as TGTGCCAGCAGCGTAGGTATTGGGGGTTGGGGTGAGCAGTTCTTC. The rearrangement joins TRBV7-6 to TRBJ2-1, with D possibly being TRBD1 or TRBD2 (5 bases each). This CDR3 spans 15 amino acids. V was clipped by 5 bases and J by 9 bases, with 20 bases between them. Germline V lookup: CDR1 SGHVS, CDR2 FNYEAQ. Complete variable domain (other parts from reference TRBV7-6 and TRBJ2-1): GAGVSQSPRYKVTKRGQDVALRCDPISGHVSLYWYRQALGQGPEFLTYFNYEAQQDKSGLPNDRFSAERPEGSISTLTIQRTEQRDSAMYRCASSVGIGGWGEQFFGPGTRLTVL.

V usage is TRBV7-9 and J usage is TRBJ1-4; no clear D. The CDR3 runs to 15 residues. Trimming pared 2 bases from V and 0 bases from J, leaving 7 bases between. Germline CDR1 SEHNR, CDR2 FQNEAQ (reference sequence). The CDR3 is CASSLQASTNEKLFF. The CDR3 bases are TGTGCCAGCAGCTTACAGGCCTCAACTAATGAAAAACTGTTTTTT.

This clone came up a few times. The V call is TRBV7-9, the J call TRBJ2-3, with TRBD1 identical over 8 bases. Losses at the gene ends were 4 bases for V and 2 bases for J; bases not matched to a gene: 8. CDR1 SEHNR and CDR2 FQNEAQ come from the germline V gene (reference sequence). The CDR3 runs to 16 residues. The CDR3 nucleotides read TGTGCCAGCAGCTCGGAGGTGGACAGGGACACAGATACGCAGTATTTT. Protein: CASSSEVDRDTDTQYF.